This T cell receptor (beta chain) was documented in a study of cytomegalovirus exposure and HLA in healthy donors. Study-wide points: Upon later analysis, TCR association rates were observed to vary by HLA locus, being highest for DRB1 and lowest for HLA-C. What a later analysis showed was that several of the most significant clusters appeared linked to common viral pathogens.

CDR1 and CDR2 (germline): MGHRA, YSYEKL. CDR3 size: 11 residues. V lost 1 base and J lost 5, with 3 bases in between. Researchers ran the PCR with 60 Vbeta and 13 Jbeta primers. Assay used: immunoSEQ multiplex PCR; TCRdb lists only in-frame clones, some missing. Of about 170,000 clones listed, roughly four fifths are singletons. To note about this clone: Its specificity is not known.

This TCR came from a young woman in good health and CMV-seronegative. The chain has TRBV4-1 and TRBJ2-7, with D uncertain. Source material: PBMCs. The CDR3 reads CASSQVDEQYF. The DNA of the CDR3 is TGCGCCAGCAGCCAAGTCGACGAGCAGTACTTC.